This T cell receptor (beta chain) was captured in a study of shared clonotypes between healthy human individuals. Generated by immunoSEQ multiplex PCR, the TCRdb table keeps only in-frame clones and is missing some. There are about half a million clones in the sample; approximately 84% occur only once, and about an eighth lies in the top ten. The receptor comes from a woman between 40 and 50 years old in good health. Some clones in this sample may be carry-over from other donors' samples. Sequencing was done on a sample of PBMCs.

CDR3 residues: CAWSLGLEDTGELFF. CDR3 DNA: TGTGCCTGGAGTCTGGGACTAGAGGACACCGGGGAGCTGTTTTTT. The chain joins TRBV30 to TRBJ2-2; 8 bases are a match to TRBD2. V lost 2 bases and J lost 3; bases outside the gene matches: 5. The CDR3 has 15 amino acids. Germline V gene data show CDR1 as GTSNPN and CDR2 as SVGIG (reference sequence). Complete variable domain (other parts from reference TRBV30 and TRBJ2-2): SQTIHQWPATLVQPVGSPLSLECTVEGTSNPNLYWYRQAAGRGLQLLFYSVGIGQISSEVPQNLSASRPQDRQFILSSKKLLLSDSGFYLCAWSLGLEDTGELFFGEGSRLTVL.